Listed here are 9 T cell receptor beta chains from one sample, sequenced in a study of CD8 T cells in Susac syndrome. Random hexamers were used to reverse transcribe the RNA input (about 0.5 to 1 ug). Each CDR3 protein gets one entry after TCRdb re-called the immunoSEQ multiplex PCR reads with MiXCR. This sample has about 150,000 distinct CDR3 sequences, with over 85% found just once. Sequencing was carried out using CD8+ T cells from PBMCs. The receptors here all came from a human donor with multiple sclerosis.

This chain uses TRBV28 with TRBJ2-7; D remains ambiguous. Germline V gene lookup returns CDR1 MDHEN and CDR2 SYDVKM. The CDR3 is 15 residues long. V lost 2 bases, J lost 2 bases, and 13 bases lay in between. The CDR3 region is CASSLGPGATYEQYF. Here the CDR3 DNA reads TGTGCCAGCAGTTTAGGCCCCGGAGCCACCTACGAGCAGTACTTC.

This clonotype was recorded only once. The chain is built from TRBV24-1 and TRBJ2-4, with D possibly being TRBD2 (5 bases). The CDR3 sequence is 15 residues long. The ends were cut back, 2 bases at V and 5 bases at J, with 12 bases in the middle. Germline CDR1 and CDR2: KGHDR and SFDVKD. The chain's CDR3 is CATSDSPGVENIQYF. CDR3 nucleotide sequence: TGTGCCACCAGTGATTCACCCGGGGTTGAAAACATTCAGTACTTC.

This chain links TRBV12-3 or TRBV12-4 with TRBJ2-7; D remains unclear. This CDR3 has 16 residues. Trimming removed 4 bases at V and 6 bases at J, with 22 bases between. CDR3: CASSSAGPGSRTEQYF. In DNA form, the CDR3 reads TGTGCCAGCAGTTCCGCCGGCCCCGGGTCCAGGACCGAGCAGTACTTC.

The J gene is TRBJ2-5, the V gene TRBV7-9; TRBD2 matches 7 bases. CDR3 size: 16 residues. Germline V gene lookup returns CDR1 SEHNR and CDR2 FQNEAQ (reference sequence). The V gene end was trimmed by 5 bases and the J gene end by 5 bases; junction bases not matched to a gene: 14. The CDR3 loop reads CASSGSGENRRETQYF. CDR3 bases: TGTGCCAGCAGCGGAAGCGGGGAAAATCGGAGGGAGACCCAGTACTTC.

In its sample, this clonotype was seen a few times. The chain recombines TRBV29-1 with TRBJ2-7; D remains ambiguous. Trimming took off 4 bases at V and 3 bases at J, with 7 bases between the two ends. CDR3 length: 11 amino acids. Germline-derived CDR1 and CDR2 are SQVTM and ANQGSEA. CDR3 sequence: CSVATDYEQYF. The CDR3 region has the DNA TGCAGCGTTGCTACAGACTACGAGCAGTACTTC.

This rearrangement joins TRBV13 to TRBJ2-3, with 7 bases aligning to TRBD2. The CDR3 is 15 amino acids. CDR1 and CDR2 (germline): PRHDT, FYEKMQ (reference sequence). With V trimmed by 7 bases and J by 0 bases, 7 bases remained unmatched. Here the CDR3 DNA reads TGTGCCAGCAAGTATAGCGGGTCGAGCACAGATACGCAGTATTTT. Protein sequence: CASKYSGSSTDTQYF.

The chain joins TRBV28 to TRBJ1-5; 8 nucleotides agree with TRBD1. CDR3 length: 14 amino acids. In germline, CDR1 is MDHEN, CDR2 SYDVKM. Trimming took 4 bases from V and 4 from J; bases not matched to a gene: 3. CDR3 sequence: CASSSRGRNQPQHF. The CDR3 bases are TGTGCCAGCAGTTCCAGGGGGCGAAATCAGCCCCAGCATTTT.

The chain combines TRBV7-9 with TRBJ1-2; 10 bases map to TRBD1. Per the germline V gene, CDR1 is SEHNR and CDR2 is FQNEAQ (reference sequence). Trimming cost V 5 bases and J 5 bases; bases outside gene matches: 5. The CDR3 loop spans 14 amino acids. Here the CDR3 DNA reads TGTGCCAGCAGCCGACAGGGGGCGGTTTATGGCTACACCTTC. Encoded protein: CASSRQGAVYGYTF.

This chain links TRBV2 with TRBJ2-7, with no clear D. Germline V gene sequence: CDR1 SNHLY, CDR2 FYNNEI. The CDR3 runs to 15 residues. The V gene lost 1 base and the J gene lost 0 bases, with 10 bases spanning the gap. The CDR3 nucleotides read TGTGCCAGCAGTGAAGGCCCAACACCCTCCTACGAGCAGTACTTC. It specifies CASSEGPTPSYEQYF.